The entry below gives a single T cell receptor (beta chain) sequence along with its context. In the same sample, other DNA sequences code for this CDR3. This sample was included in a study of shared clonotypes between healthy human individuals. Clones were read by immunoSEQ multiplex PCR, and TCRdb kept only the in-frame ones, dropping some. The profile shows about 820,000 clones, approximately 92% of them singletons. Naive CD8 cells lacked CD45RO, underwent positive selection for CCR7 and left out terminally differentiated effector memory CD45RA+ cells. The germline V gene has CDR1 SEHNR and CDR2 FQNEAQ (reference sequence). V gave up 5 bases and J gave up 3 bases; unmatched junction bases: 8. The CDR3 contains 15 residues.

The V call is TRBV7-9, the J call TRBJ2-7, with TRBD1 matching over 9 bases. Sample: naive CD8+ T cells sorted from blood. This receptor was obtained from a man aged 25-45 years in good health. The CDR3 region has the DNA TGTGCCAGCAGCGCTACCCGGGACAGGGTCTACGAGCAGTACTTC. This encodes CASSATRDRVYEQYF.